Presented here are 29 T cell receptor beta chains from one specimen sequenced in a study of T cell responses to AZD1222 COVID-19 vaccine. TCRdb's copy holds only in-frame clones and misses some; the assay was immunoSEQ multiplex PCR. The sample contains about 160,000 clones, 91% of which appear only once. The sequencing here drew on peripheral blood, taken on day 0 of AZD1222 vaccination. These receptors were obtained from an adult in good health.

V gene TRBV3-1 (or the pseudogene TRBV3-2) combines with J gene TRBJ2-7; a weak D match, TRBD2 (5 bases). CDR3 length: 14 amino acids. V was pared by 1 base and J by 2 bases, with 9 bases between. Germline loops: CDR1 LGHDT, CDR2 YNNKEL (reference sequence). The CDR3 reads CASSQARGAYEQYF. For the CDR3, the DNA is TGTGCCAGCAGCCAAGCCCGGGGAGCCTACGAGCAGTACTTC.

Only one count was recorded for this clone. The chain employs TRBV30 and TRBJ1-6, with 9 bases that match TRBD1. From germline, CDR1 is GTSNPN and CDR2 SVGIG (reference sequence). Germline trimming cut 3 bases from V and 7 bases from J; bases unmatched to any gene: 10. This CDR3 has 16 amino acids. The CDR3 here is CAWSAKRGQGNSPLHF. DNA of the CDR3: TGTGCCTGGAGCGCCAAAAGGGGACAGGGAAATTCACCCCTCCACTTT.

The V call is TRBV21-1, the J call TRBJ1-5. TRBV21-1 is a pseudogene locus. CDR3 size: 15 residues. In DNA, the CDR3 is TGTGCCAGCAGCAATGGTGATGGTAGCAATCAGCCCCAGCATTTT. Protein product: CASSNGDGSNQPQHF.

This clone appeared a few times. This chain joins TRBV19 and TRBJ2-2; 12 nucleotides line up with TRBD2. The V gene's germline CDR1 is LNHDA and CDR2 SQIVND (reference sequence). CDR3 size: 16 residues. V lost 4 bases, J lost 4 bases, and 4 bases stayed unmatched. The CDR3 loop reads CASSTLLAGGTGELFF. In nucleotides, the CDR3 is TGTGCCAGTAGTACCCTACTAGCGGGAGGCACCGGGGAGCTGTTTTTT.

The rearrangement links TRBV5-6 to TRBJ1-3, with unresolved D. In germline, CDR1 is SGHDT, CDR2 YYEEEE. CDR3 length: 16 amino acids. The ends were cut back, 4 bases at V and 4 bases at J, with 18 bases in the middle. CDR3 sequence reads: CASSQPADKRGNTIYF. CDR3 in DNA: TGTGCCAGCAGCCAGCCGGCAGACAAACGAGGAAACACCATATATTTT.

The V call is TRBV19, the J call TRBJ1-5; TRBD1 might be the D (6 bases). Trimming took 5 bases from V and 3 from J, leaving 14 bases between them. Germline V lookup: CDR1 LNHDA, CDR2 SQIVND (reference sequence). The CDR3 is 15 amino acids. The chain's CDR3 is CASSLPAGANQPQHF. The CDR3 region has the DNA TGTGCCAGTAGTTTACCTGCAGGGGCCAATCAGCCCCAGCATTTT.

J is TRBJ2-7 and V is TRBV11-2, with D tentatively TRBD2 (5 bases). Trimming removed 1 base from V and 1 base from J, with 17 bases in between. The CDR3 contains 17 residues. Germline CDR1 reads SGHAT; CDR2 reads FQNNGV. CDR3 in amino acids: CASSLVAGELRSYEQYF. The DNA of the CDR3 is TGTGCCAGCAGCTTAGTGGCCGGGGAGTTAAGGTCCTACGAGCAGTACTTC.

The chain joins TRBV11-2 to TRBJ2-7, with 8 bases matching TRBD1. V lost 5 bases to trimming and J lost 0 bases; unmatched junction nucleotides: 3. Germline CDR1 and CDR2: SGHAT and FQNNGV. The CDR3 runs to 14 residues. CDR3 nucleotide sequence: TGTGCCAGCAGCAGGGACAGGAACTCCTACGAGCAGTACTTC. Translated, it gives CASSRDRNSYEQYF.

The gene calls are TRBV27 and TRBJ2-4, with D hard to call. CDR1 and CDR2 (germline): MNHEY, SMNVEV (reference sequence). V was pared by 2 bases and J by 9 bases, with 11 bases between. The CDR3 has 13 amino acids. CDR3 residues: CASSLNGPGIQYF. The CDR3 nucleotides are TGTGCCAGCAGTTTAAACGGGCCCGGCATTCAGTACTTC.

The chain is built from TRBV9 and TRBJ2-5; 15 bases map to TRBD2. The CDR3 contains 17 residues. V shed 4 bases, J shed 3 bases, and the junction held 7 bases outside the gene matches. Per the germline V gene, CDR1 is SGDLS and CDR2 is YYNGEE. The DNA for the CDR3 is TGTGCCAGCAGCCTCGGACTAGCGGGAGGGATAGAAGAGACCCAGTACTTC. Amino acids: CASSLGLAGGIEETQYF.

The chain recombines TRBV6-6 with TRBJ1-1; unclear D gene. V lost 7 bases and J lost 2, with 5 bases in between. The CDR3 spans 11 residues. Germline V lookup: CDR1 MNHNY, CDR2 SVGAGI (reference sequence). The CDR3 is CASTPNTEAFF. CDR3 nucleotides: TGTGCCAGCACCCCAAACACTGAAGCTTTCTTT.

V gene TRBV19 combines with J gene TRBJ1-5, with 7 positions matching TRBD1. Germline V gene lookup returns CDR1 LNHDA and CDR2 SQIVND (reference sequence). V was clipped by 7 bases and J by 4 bases; unmatched bases: 4. CDR3 length equals 13 residues. The CDR3 loop is CASKETGNQPQHF. As DNA, the CDR3 is TGTGCCAGTAAGGAGACAGGGAATCAGCCCCAGCATTTT.

This clone was seen once. The gene calls are TRBV27 and TRBJ1-4, with D maybe TRBD1 (5 bases). The CDR3 runs 15 residues. V was cut by 5 bases and J by 6 bases, with 16 bases left in between. Germline V gene lookup returns CDR1 MNHEY and CDR2 SMNVEV (reference sequence). The CDR3 region has the DNA TGTGCCAGCAGTCCTTGGGGCGGGGCCCATGAAAAACTGTTTTTT. This codes for CASSPWGGAHEKLFF.

The chain recombines TRBV27 with TRBJ2-2; tentatively, D is TRBD1 or TRBD2 (6 bases each). The germline gives CDR1 MNHEY, CDR2 SMNVEV (reference sequence). The CDR3 totals 16 residues. V was shortened by 6 bases and J by 0 bases, with 14 bases between the two germline ends. The CDR3, as DNA: TGTGCCAGCAGCTGGAAGGGGGGTTCGAACACCGGGGAGCTGTTTTTT. It is translated as CASSWKGGSNTGELFF.

The V call is TRBV28, the J call TRBJ1-6, with D unclear. The CDR3 covers 11 residues. V dropped 5 bases and J dropped 9 bases, with 5 bases sitting between them. The germline V gene has CDR1 MDHEN and CDR2 SYDVKM. The CDR3 bases are TGTGCCAGCAGTCTGGGTTCACCCCTCCACTTT. Translated, it gives CASSLGSPLHF.

In DNA, the CDR3 is TGCGCCAGCAGCCAAGATACCAGCGGGAGAATCCACAATGAGCAGTTCTTC. It encodes CASSQDTSGRIHNEQFF. The chain couples TRBV4-3 to TRBJ2-1; 8 positions agree with TRBD2. The ends lost 0 bases at V and 5 bases at J; junction bases unmatched: 9. The germline gives CDR1 LGHNA, CDR2 YSLEER. The CDR3 sequence is 17 residues long.

J is TRBJ2-2 and V is TRBV24-1; possible D gene TRBD1, 5 bases. Deletions cut 1 base from V and 5 bases from J, with 16 bases between. The germline V gene has CDR1 KGHDR and CDR2 SFDVKD. This CDR3 region has 17 residues. Written as DNA, the CDR3 is TGTGCCACCAGTGATTTAGGGGCAGCCGATGGGACCGGGGAGCTGTTTTTT. Translating gives CATSDLGAADGTGELFF.

The CDR3, as DNA: TGTGCCTGGACCCCAGGGACAGGTGAAGCTTTCTTT. Translated: CAWTPGTGEAFF. V and J are TRBV30 and TRBJ1-1; 8 bases are shared with TRBD1. The germline V gene has CDR1 GTSNPN and CDR2 SVGIG (reference sequence). With 4 bases clipped from V and 7 bases from J, the junction kept 5 bases outside the gene matches. The CDR3 has 12 residues.

V usage is TRBV3-1 (or the pseudogene TRBV3-2) and J usage is TRBJ2-1; 8 bases agree with TRBD2. The length of the CDR3 is 15 residues. The V and J ends lost 7 bases and 8 bases, in that order; junction bases with no gene match: 13. Looked up from germline, CDR1 is LGHDT and CDR2 is YNNKEL (reference sequence). The CDR3 reads CASTIYGGAKDEQFF. CDR3 coding DNA: TGTGCCAGCACCATCTACGGGGGGGCGAAAGATGAGCAGTTCTTC.

This rearrangement joins TRBV19 to TRBJ1-2, with D unclear. V was trimmed by 6 bases and J by 3 bases, leaving 5 bases between them. This CDR3 is 11 amino acids long. The germline V gene encodes CDR1 LNHDA and CDR2 SQIVND (reference sequence). DNA of the CDR3: TGTGCCAGTAGCCTCCACTATGGCTACACCTTC. It encodes CASSLHYGYTF.

This sequence joins TRBV7-8 and TRBJ1-6; 8 bases match TRBD1. V trimming: 5 bases; J trimming: 14 bases; junction bases outside the gene matches: 11. Germline V gene lookup returns CDR1 SGHVS and CDR2 FQNEAQ. This CDR3 is built from 14 residues. CDR3 in amino acids: CASSPTRTGKTLHF. CDR3 DNA: TGTGCCAGCAGCCCCACCCGGACAGGGAAAACCCTCCACTTT. Using reference TRBV7-8 and TRBJ1-6 for the parts outside the CDR3, the full variable domain is GAGVSQSPRYKVAKRGQDVALRCDPISGHVSLFWYQQALGQGPEFLTYFQNEAQLDKSGLPSDRFFAERPEGSVSTLKIQRTQQEDSAVYLCASSPTRTGKTLHFGNGTRLTVT.

V usage is TRBV9 and J usage is TRBJ1-1; D is unclear. This CDR3 spans 15 amino acids. Germline assignment: CDR1 SGDLS and CDR2 YYNGEE. V shed 0 bases and J shed 0 bases, with 9 bases lying between them. CDR3 in amino acids: CASSVADTMNTEAFF. CDR3 nucleotides: TGTGCCAGCAGCGTAGCTGACACCATGAACACTGAAGCTTTCTTT.

The rearrangement joins TRBV11-2 to TRBJ2-7; no definite D call. CDR3 length: 13 residues. Germline V gene sequence: CDR1 SGHAT, CDR2 FQNNGV. V dropped 3 bases and J dropped 0 bases, with 6 bases sitting between them. The CDR3 coding sequence is TGTGCCAGCAGCTTGGGCAGCTCCTACGAGCAGTACTTC. Its protein product is CASSLGSSYEQYF.

This clone occurred once. CDR3: CASRGLAGGLQETQYF. DNA for the CDR3: TGTGCCAGCAGAGGCCTGGCGGGCGGCCTCCAAGAGACCCAGTACTTC. The rearrangement uses TRBV6-6 and TRBJ2-5, with D possibly matching TRBD2 (5 bases). V was shortened by 6 bases and J by 1 base, with 18 bases between the two germline ends. Germline CDR1 and CDR2: MNHNY and SVGAGI (reference sequence). The CDR3 sequence is 16 residues long.

The rearrangement joins TRBV5-1 to TRBJ2-7; perhaps TRBD1 as D (6 bases). V was shortened by 4 bases and J by 7 bases, with 18 bases between the two germline ends. From germline, CDR1 is SGHRS and CDR2 YFSETQ. The CDR3 has 14 residues. CDR3 bases: TGCGCCAGCAGCCCAGGACAGATCAGAGGTGAGCAGTACTTC. It is translated as CASSPGQIRGEQYF.

The J gene is TRBJ1-5, the V gene TRBV6-5; D not certain. Trimming stripped 7 bases from V and 0 bases from J, with 10 bases between. CDR1 MNHEY and CDR2 SVGAGI come from the germline V gene. CDR3 length: 14 residues. The CDR3 nucleotides read TGTGCCAGCAACCCGGACCGTAGCAATCAGCCCCAGCATTTT. This gives the protein CASNPDRSNQPQHF.

This clone was detected only once. V gene TRBV19 combines with J gene TRBJ1-3, with a possible D match to TRBD1 (6 bases). V lost 5 bases, J lost 2 bases, and 19 bases lay in between. Germline CDR1 and CDR2: LNHDA and SQIVND (reference sequence). This CDR3 contains 17 residues. The CDR3 nucleotides are TGTGCCAGTAGTCTTTTCTCCCGGACAGTGGCTGGAAACACCATATATTTT. This encodes CASSLFSRTVAGNTIYF.

This clone was seen once. The rearrangement links TRBV11-2 to TRBJ2-5; 8 bases are a match to TRBD1. Germline CDR1 and CDR2: SGHAT and FQNNGV. CDR3 length: 14 residues. With V trimmed by 1 base and J by 5 bases, 3 bases remained unmatched. The CDR3 DNA follows: TGTGCCAGCAGCTTAGCAGGGGGCAGGGAGACCCAGTACTTC. Translation: CASSLAGGRETQYF.

The chain is built from TRBV12-3 or TRBV12-4 and TRBJ2-7, with D tentatively TRBD1 (6 bases). V was shortened by 2 bases and J by 6 bases, with 11 bases between the two germline ends. The CDR3 covers 13 residues. DNA of the CDR3: TGTGCCAGCAGTTTACAGGGGATCGGCGAGCAGTACTTC. Residues: CASSLQGIGEQYF.